This T cell receptor beta chain stems from a study of cytomegalovirus exposure and HLA in healthy donors. Findings and limits, study-wide: On later analysis, the bulk of CMV-associated TCR beta chains appeared to be HLA-restricted. The study dropped some indistinguishable V segments, TRBV6-2 and TRBV6-3 among them. Prior analysis indicated that the majority of TCR beta V segments exhibited productivity approximately 87% or approximately 30% of the time.

Regarding this clone: As yet, its antigen is unknown.

Germline-derived CDR1 and CDR2 are SGHDT and YYEEEE. Trimming took off 1 base at V and 0 bases at J, with 13 bases between the two ends. The CDR3 spans 17 residues. Primers included in the PCR were 60 Vbeta and 13 Jbeta primers. TCRdb's copy holds only in-frame clones and misses some; the assay was immunoSEQ multiplex PCR. The sample consists of some 30,000 clones, approximately 87% of them appearing once. V is TRBV5-6 and J is TRBJ1-4; tentatively, D is TRBD1 (6 bases). Sequencing was carried out using PBMCs. The source is a boy aged 5-17 years in good health and CMV-seronegative. CDR3 amino acids: CASSLTGKGPTNEKLFF. The CDR3 region has the DNA TGTGCCAGCAGCTTGACAGGGAAGGGACCAACTAATGAAAAACTGTTTTTT.